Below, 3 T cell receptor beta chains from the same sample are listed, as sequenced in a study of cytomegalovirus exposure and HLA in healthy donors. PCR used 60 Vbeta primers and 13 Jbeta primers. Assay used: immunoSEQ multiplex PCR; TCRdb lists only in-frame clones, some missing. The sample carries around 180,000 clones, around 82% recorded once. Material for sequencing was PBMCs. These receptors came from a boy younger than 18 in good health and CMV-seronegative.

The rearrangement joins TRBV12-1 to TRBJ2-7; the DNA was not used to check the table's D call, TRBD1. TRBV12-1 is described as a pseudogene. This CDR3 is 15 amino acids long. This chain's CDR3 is CASSFAGQYTYEQYF. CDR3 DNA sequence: TGTGCCAGCAGCTTTGCGGGACAGTATACCTACGAGCAGTACTTC.

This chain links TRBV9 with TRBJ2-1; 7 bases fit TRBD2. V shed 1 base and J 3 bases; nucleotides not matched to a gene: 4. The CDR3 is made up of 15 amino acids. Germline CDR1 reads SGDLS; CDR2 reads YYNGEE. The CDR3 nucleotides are TGTGCCAGCAGCGTAACAGCGGGGCACTACAATGAGCAGTTCTTC. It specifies CASSVTAGHYNEQFF.

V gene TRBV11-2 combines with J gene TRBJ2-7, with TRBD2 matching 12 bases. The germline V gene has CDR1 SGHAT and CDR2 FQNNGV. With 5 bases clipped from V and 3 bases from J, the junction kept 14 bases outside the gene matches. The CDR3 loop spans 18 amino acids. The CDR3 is CASSPRFLAGGPGYEQYF. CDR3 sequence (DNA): TGTGCCAGCAGCCCGCGGTTTCTAGCGGGGGGGCCAGGCTACGAGCAGTACTTC.